Listed below are T cell receptor beta chains from one sample, sequenced in a study of neurological immune-mediated disorders. Via MiXCR, TCRdb re-called the 5' RACE reads, giving one row per CDR3 protein. The profile covers 45,000 or so distinct CDR3 sequences, with 3% appearing a single time and about 15% taken by the ten largest. Sequencing was performed on PBMCs. The source of these receptors is a woman aged 50 to 65 with multiple sclerosis. The CDR3 runs from the conserved cysteine through the conserved F or W. A D gene is named only where the DNA matches it firmly. Sizes are listed as how often the clone was seen (once, few, many) or a class if it is expanded.

cdr3_aa	cdr3_nt	v_call	j_call	d_call	clone_size
CASSYSPEYNEQFF	TGTGCCAGCAGTTACTCGCCGGAGTACAATGAGCAGTTCTTC	TRBV6-2/TRBV6-3	TRBJ2-1	NA	many
CASSLVRGGLAGDAKNIQYF	TGTGCCAGCAGCTTAGTTCGAGGAGGACTAGCGGGAGATGCCAAAAACATTCAGTACTTC	TRBV7-9	TRBJ2-4	TRBD2	many
CSALEQGANTEAFF	TGCAGTGCACTGGAACAGGGGGCGAACACTGAAGCTTTCTTT	TRBV20-1	TRBJ1-1	TRBD1	many
CASSLPPGRGYTF	TGTGCCAGCAGCTTACCCCCGGGGCGCGGCTACACCTTC	TRBV7-2	TRBJ1-2	NA	many
CASTLAGSYEQYF	TGTGCCAGCACCTTAGCAGGGTCCTACGAGCAGTACTTC	TRBV28	TRBJ2-7	NA	many
CASSEMRWGGGNEQFF	TGTGCCAGCAGTGAAATGAGGTGGGGGGGCGGCAATGAGCAGTTCTTC	TRBV6-1	TRBJ2-1	NA	many
CASSLGVISDTQYF	TGTGCCAGCAGCTTAGGAGTCATCTCAGATACGCAGTATTTT	TRBV11-2	TRBJ2-3	NA	many
CASSSRTSGSTDTQYF	TGTGCCAGCAGCTCCCGGACTAGCGGAAGCACAGATACGCAGTATTTT	TRBV7-2	TRBJ2-3	TRBD2	many
CASSLANTGELFF	TGTGCCAGCTCCCTAGCGAACACCGGGGAGCTGTTTTTT	TRBV18	TRBJ2-2	NA	many
CASSIGTVNTGELFF	TGTGCCAGTAGTATTGGGACAGTAAACACCGGGGAGCTGTTTTTT	TRBV19	TRBJ2-2	TRBD1	many
CASSGQLNTEAFF	TGTGCCAGCAGTGGACAGCTGAACACTGAAGCTTTCTTT	TRBV6-1	TRBJ1-1	NA	many
CASSRGATTGSGKNIYF	TGTGCCAGCAGCCGGGGGGCGACGACAGGGAGTGGAAAAAACATATATTTT	TRBV6-5	TRBJ1-3	TRBD1	few
CASSPWGGQETQYF	TGTGCCAGCAGCCCTTGGGGGGGTCAAGAGACCCAGTACTTC	TRBV7-8	TRBJ2-5	TRBD2	many
CASSLGQGLTGELFF	TGTGCCAGCAGTTTGGGACAGGGGCTCACCGGGGAGCTGTTTTTT	TRBV12-3/TRBV12-4	TRBJ2-2	TRBD1	many
CASSFREGTEAFF	TGCGCCAGCAGCTTCAGGGAGGGAACTGAAGCTTTCTTT	TRBV5-1	TRBJ1-1	NA	many
CAISGWDSQSTDTQYF	TGTGCCATCAGTGGGTGGGACAGCCAAAGCACAGATACGCAGTATTTT	TRBV10-3	TRBJ2-3	TRBD1	few
CASSPNADNNEQFF	TGCGCCAGCAGCCCCAACGCGGACAACAATGAGCAGTTCTTC	TRBV5-1	TRBJ2-1	NA	many
CSAVEVGNEQFF	TGCAGTGCTGTAGAAGTTGGCAATGAGCAGTTCTTC	TRBV20-1	TRBJ2-1	NA	many
CASSPDGTGGLNEQFF	TGCGCCAGCAGCCCCGACGGGACAGGGGGTCTTAATGAGCAGTTCTTC	TRBV5-1	TRBJ2-1	TRBD1	many
CSARSVAGASPYNEQFF	TGCAGTGCTAGGAGTGTGGCGGGAGCGTCACCCTACAATGAGCAGTTCTTC	TRBV20-1	TRBJ2-1	TRBD2	many
CASSPPTAYGYTF	TGTGCCAGCAGTCCGCCGACAGCTTATGGCTACACCTTC	TRBV25-1	TRBJ1-2	NA	many
CASSSLAGEVYEQYF	TGCGCCAGCAGCTCGCTAGCGGGAGAAGTTTACGAGCAGTACTTC	TRBV5-1	TRBJ2-7	TRBD2	many
CSARPLPQGGSLHQPQHF	TGCAGTGCTAGACCATTGCCCCAGGGCGGGTCATTGCATCAGCCCCAGCATTTT	TRBV20-1	TRBJ1-5	NA	many
CASSLPGNQETQYF	TGTGCCAGCAGCTTGCCGGGAAACCAAGAGACCCAGTACTTC	TRBV5-6	TRBJ2-5	NA	many
CSARSQNTGELFF	TGCAGTGCTAGAAGTCAGAACACCGGGGAGCTGTTTTTT	TRBV20-1	TRBJ2-2	NA	many
CASSILTDYGYTF	TGTGCCAGTAGTATATTAACGGACTATGGCTACACCTTC	TRBV19	TRBJ1-2	NA	many
CSAQGQTRPYEQYF	TGCAGTGCACAGGGACAGACCCGTCCTTACGAGCAGTACTTC	TRBV20-1	TRBJ2-7	TRBD1	many
CASSLSGQETQYF	TGTGCCAGCAGTTTGAGTGGACAAGAGACCCAGTACTTC	TRBV12-3/TRBV12-4	TRBJ2-5	NA	many
CSPTRQGNYGYTF	TGCAGTCCAACGAGACAGGGGAACTATGGCTACACCTTC	TRBV20-1	TRBJ1-2	TRBD1	many